Listed below are T cell receptor beta chains from one sample, sequenced in a study of T cell repertoires in cytomegalovirus infection. MiXCR, run by TCRdb on the reads, gives a single entry per CDR3 protein. The repertoire holds some 180,000 distinct CDR3 sequences, with nearly 9.5% as singletons. The sequenced material came from PBMCs. These TCRs come from a human donor in good health (CMV status not recorded). Some clones in this sample may be carry-over from other donors' samples. Both conserved end residues are part of each CDR3. D genes are given only for firm matches. Size tells how often a clone was seen (once, few, many) or the class of an expanded clone, and some rows leave it out.

V gene	clone size	J gene	D gene	CDR3 DNA	CDR3 protein
TRBV6-1	.	TRBJ2-3	.	TGTGCCAGCAGCACAGGGTCCCTCAGCACAGATACGCAGTATTTT	CASSTGSLSTDTQYF
TRBV7-2	many	TRBJ1-1	.	TGTGCCAGCAGCTTATACAGGGAGGCGTACACTGAAGCTTTCTTT	CASSLYREAYTEAFF
TRBV6-6	many	TRBJ2-2	.	TGTGCCAGCACCAGCCCCAGGGGACGTGTCGGGGAGCTGTTTTTT	CASTSPRGRVGELFF
TRBV29-1	many	TRBJ2-1	.	TGCAGCGTTCGCTCAGGATCCAGCTCCTACAATGAGCAGTTCTTC	CSVRSGSSSYNEQFF
TRBV20-1	few	TRBJ1-6	.	TGCAGTGCTAGTTGGGCGGAGAGCTCCTATAATTCACCCCTCCACTTT	CSASWAESSYNSPLHF
TRBV11-2	many	TRBJ2-1	.	TGTGCCAGCAGCCCCCAGGTCTCCTACAATGAGCAGTTCTTC	CASSPQVSYNEQFF
TRBV29-1	few	TRBJ2-5	.	TGCAGCGTTGAAGATACCGGGCGCGCAGACGAGGAGACCCAGTACTTC	CSVEDTGRADEETQYF
TRBV20-1	many	TRBJ2-5	.	TGCAGTGCTAGACACCTCCAAGAGACCCAGTACTTC	CSARHLQETQYF
TRBV27	.	TRBJ1-4	.	TGTGCCAGCAGTTTAGGCAGCACTGCAACTAATGAAAAACTGTTTTTT	CASSLGSTATNEKLFF
TRBV12-3/TRBV12-4	many	TRBJ2-1	.	TGTGCCAGCAGTTTGAGAAGCCAGTCGCGCAATGAGCAGTTCTTC	CASSLRSQSRNEQFF
TRBV28	many	TRBJ2-2	.	TGTGCCAGCAGTCCCGGACTAACGAACACCGGGGAGCTGTTTTTT	CASSPGLTNTGELFF
TRBV12-3/TRBV12-4	.	TRBJ2-1	TRBD2	TGTGCCAGCAGTTCATCAAGCGGGAGATACAATGAGCAGTTCTTC	CASSSSSGRYNEQFF
TRBV7-2	many	TRBJ2-2	TRBD1	TGTGCCAGCAGCCGGACAGGGGCGCAGACCGGGGAGCTGTTTTTT	CASSRTGAQTGELFF
TRBV19	.	TRBJ1-5	.	TGTGCCAGTAGTAGCCTCACCACTCTGGAGCCCCAGCATTTT	CASSSLTTLEPQHF
TRBV6-2/TRBV6-3	.	TRBJ2-7	.	TGTGCCTGCCGGGACGAGGACTACGAGCAGTACTTC	CACRDEDYEQYF
TRBV6-5	many	TRBJ2-3	.	TGTGCCAGCAGTTACCAAGACAGCGACACAGATACGCAGTATTTT	CASSYQDSDTDTQYF
TRBV27	.	TRBJ1-5	TRBD1	TGTGCCAGCAGTGCGGGGACAGGAGAGAATCAGCCCCAGCATTTT	CASSAGTGENQPQHF
TRBV28	few	TRBJ2-1	.	TGTGCCAGCAGCCGTCCTGGGGCCCAGGGCTCCAATGAGCAGTTCTTC	CASSRPGAQGSNEQFF
TRBV20-1	few	TRBJ1-1	.	TGCAGTGCTACAACCCCGAGTAACACTGAAGCTTTCTTT	CSATTPSNTEAFF
TRBV6-2/TRBV6-3	few	TRBJ1-5	TRBD1	TGTGCCAGCACCGTACAGGGGGACAATCAGCCCCAGCATTTT	CASTVQGDNQPQHF
TRBV6-2/TRBV6-3	few	TRBJ2-1	TRBD2	TGTGCCAGCAGGAGGGAGGGGAGGTCCTACAATGAGCAGTTCTTC	CASRREGRSYNEQFF
TRBV2	many	TRBJ1-2	.	TGTGCCAGCAGTGATATGGAAACAGGGCCCCTTAACTATGGCTACACCTTC	CASSDMETGPLNYGYTF